A single T cell receptor beta chain is shown here with its context. Original processing notes: By means of reference gene primer amplification, nucleated cell counts were estimated. Profiled with immunoSEQ multiplex PCR; TCRdb holds only in-frame clones, not every one. The V and J calls and the clone size are those of that table, but D and trimming were determined from the DNA. This table has roughly 150,000 clones, roughly four fifths appearing once. Germline assignment: CDR1 SGDLS and CDR2 YYNGEE. The CDR3 contains 14 residues. V was trimmed by 4 bases and J by 8 bases, leaving 15 bases between them. The record originates from a study of blood T cell repertoires in COVID-19. As for the study in general: Acute-phase and convalescent COVID-19 samples originated in the United States, Italy and Spain. PBMCs, B-cell-depleted T cells, or T cells provided the cDNA or gDNA that made up the material.

The sequenced sample was peripheral blood. The TCR sequence derives from a woman aged 80 or over with acute or convalescent COVID-19. The gene calls are TRBV9 and TRBJ1-4; TRBD1 might be the D (5 bases). The DNA for the CDR3 is TGTGCCAGCAGCCCTTTAGGGGAGGGAGAAAAACTGTTTTTT. It encodes CASSPLGEGEKLFF.